The 3 T cell receptor beta chains below all came from one sample that was sequenced in a study of T-cell memory formation after mild COVID-19. One entry per CDR3 protein results from TCRdb running MiXCR on the 5' RACE reads. The sample has approximately 240,000 distinct CDR3 sequences; around 15% are singletons. Sequencing was performed on PBMCs or a T cell subset sorted from them (not recorded which). The receptors here all came from a man younger than 30 who had mild COVID-19 (a few samples of this study predate the infection). Cell type and time point are not known.

CDR3 sequence reads: CASSQVRDNTEAFF. Here the CDR3 DNA reads TGTGCCAGCAGCCAAGTTCGGGATAACACTGAAGCTTTCTTT. This chain joins TRBV3-1 and TRBJ1-1; D remains ambiguous. V gave up 1 base and J gave up 2 bases, with 8 bases separating them. CDR1 and CDR2 from the germline V gene are LGHDT and YNNKEL (reference sequence). CDR3 length: 14 amino acids.

The table lists this clonotype with a few counts. This chain uses TRBV6-5 with TRBJ1-2, with TRBD1 matching over 7 bases. With 6 bases clipped from V and 3 bases from J, the junction kept 4 bases outside the gene matches. The germline gives CDR1 MNHEY, CDR2 SVGAGI. This CDR3 contains 13 residues. CDR3 DNA sequence: TGTGCCAGCAGAGACAGGGAGGACTATGGCTACACCTTC. Its protein is CASRDREDYGYTF.

The chain carries TRBV20-1 and TRBJ2-7, with 10 bases aligning to TRBD2. V was pared by 5 bases and J by 3 bases, with 4 bases of the junction left unmatched. The CDR3 runs to 13 residues. Germline assignment: CDR1 DFQATT and CDR2 SNEGSKA (reference sequence). The CDR3 region has the DNA TGCAGTGCTCCCCCTAGCGGGGGCTACGAGCAGTACTTC. Its translation is CSAPPSGGYEQYF.